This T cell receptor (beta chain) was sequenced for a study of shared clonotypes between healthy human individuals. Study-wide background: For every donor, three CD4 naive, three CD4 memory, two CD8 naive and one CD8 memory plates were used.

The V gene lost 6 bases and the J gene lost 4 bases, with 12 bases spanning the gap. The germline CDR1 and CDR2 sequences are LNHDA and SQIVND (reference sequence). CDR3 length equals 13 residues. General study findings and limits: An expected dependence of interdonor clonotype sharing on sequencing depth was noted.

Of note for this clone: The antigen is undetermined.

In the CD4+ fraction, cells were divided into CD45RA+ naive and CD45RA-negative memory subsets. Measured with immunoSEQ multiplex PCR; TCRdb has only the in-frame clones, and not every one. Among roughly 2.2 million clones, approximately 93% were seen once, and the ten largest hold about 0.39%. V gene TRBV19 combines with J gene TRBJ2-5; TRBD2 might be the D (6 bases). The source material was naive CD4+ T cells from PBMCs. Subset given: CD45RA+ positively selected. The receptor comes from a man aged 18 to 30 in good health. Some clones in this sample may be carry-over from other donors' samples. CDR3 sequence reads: CASSGREVETQYF. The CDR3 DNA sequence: TGTGCCAGTAGCGGGAGAGAGGTAGAGACCCAGTACTTC.